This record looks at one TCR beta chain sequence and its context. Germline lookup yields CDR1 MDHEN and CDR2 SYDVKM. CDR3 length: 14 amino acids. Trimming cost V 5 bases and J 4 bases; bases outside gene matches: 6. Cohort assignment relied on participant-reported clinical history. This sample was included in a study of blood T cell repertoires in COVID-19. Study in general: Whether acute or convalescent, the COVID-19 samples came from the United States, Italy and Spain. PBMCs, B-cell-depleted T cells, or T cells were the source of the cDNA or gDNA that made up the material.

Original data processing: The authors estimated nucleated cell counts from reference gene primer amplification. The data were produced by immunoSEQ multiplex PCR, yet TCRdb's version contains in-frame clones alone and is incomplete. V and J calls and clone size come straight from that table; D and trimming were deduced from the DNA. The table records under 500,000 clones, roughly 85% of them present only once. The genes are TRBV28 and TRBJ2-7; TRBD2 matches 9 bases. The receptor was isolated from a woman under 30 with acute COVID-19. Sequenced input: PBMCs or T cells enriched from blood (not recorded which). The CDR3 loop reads CASSVGLAVYEQYF. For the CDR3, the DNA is TGTGCCAGCAGTGTGGGACTAGCAGTGTACGAGCAGTACTTC.